The 29 T cell receptor beta chains listed next were all sequenced from one sample in a study of blood T cell repertoires in COVID-19. TCRdb's copy holds only in-frame clones and misses some; the assay was immunoSEQ multiplex PCR. The sample consists of some 15,000 clones, around 75% of them appearing once. Sequenced sample: peripheral blood. The receptors derive from a man between 60 and 75 years old with acute or convalescent COVID-19.

There are a few counts of this clone. This sequence joins TRBV6-4 and TRBJ1-1, with a possible D match to TRBD1 (6 bases). This CDR3 is built from 15 residues. The germline V gene encodes CDR1 MRHNA and CDR2 SNTAGT. V lost 6 bases to trimming and J lost 3 bases, with 17 bases between them. The CDR3 coding sequence is TGTGCCAGCAGCAAGGGGGGGGAATCGTACACTGAAGCTTTCTTT. It translates to CASSKGGESYTEAFF.

The chain links TRBV28 to TRBJ2-5, with D perhaps TRBD2 (6 bases). Germline V gene data show CDR1 as MDHEN and CDR2 as SYDVKM. Trimming removed 7 bases at V and 4 bases at J, with 16 bases between. This CDR3 has 14 residues. As DNA, the CDR3 is TGTGCCAGCACCGACGGAGGGCGATCAGAGACCCAGTACTTC. This codes for CASTDGGRSETQYF.

V usage is TRBV7-2 and J usage is TRBJ2-7; 8 nucleotides agree with TRBD1. Germline V gene sequence: CDR1 SGHTA, CDR2 FQGNSA. Trimming cost V 0 bases and J 3 bases; bases outside gene matches: 10. The CDR3 runs 17 residues. The CDR3 spells CASSLANMGQDNYEQYF. The DNA of the CDR3 is TGTGCCAGCAGCTTAGCGAACATGGGACAGGACAACTACGAGCAGTACTTC.

J is TRBJ2-7 and V is TRBV7-2, with 9 nucleotides matching TRBD1. V shed 5 bases and J 2 bases; nucleotides not matched to a gene: 7. CDR3 length: 15 residues. CDR1 and CDR2 (germline): SGHTA, FQGNSA. The CDR3 DNA is TGTGCCAGCAGCGCATCGGGGACAGGGACCTACGAGCAGTACTTC. The encoded protein is CASSASGTGTYEQYF.

This sequence joins TRBV19 and TRBJ1-3; D uncertain. CDR3 length: 13 amino acids. V lost 8 bases and J 0 bases, leaving 8 bases between the germline ends. CDR1 is LNHDA and CDR2 is SQIVND in the germline V gene (reference sequence). CDR3 region: CASSRSSGNTIYF. The DNA for the CDR3 is TGTGCCAGTTCCCGGTCCTCTGGAAACACCATATATTTT. The variable domain in full, with the rest retrieved from reference TRBV19 and TRBJ1-3, is DGGITQSPKYLFRKEGQNVTLSCEQNLNHDAMYWYRQDPGQGLRLIYYSQIVNDFQKGDIAEGYSVSREKKESFPLTVTSAQKNPTAFYLCASSRSSGNTIYFGEGSWLTVV.

A single count supports this clone. J is TRBJ2-3 and V is TRBV29-1, with 9 positions matching TRBD2. The ends lost 4 bases at V and 1 base at J; junction bases unmatched: 3. Germline lookup yields CDR1 SQVTM and CDR2 ANQGSEA. This CDR3 is built from 14 residues. The CDR3 sequence is CSVVLAGRTDTQYF. CDR3 nucleotides: TGCAGCGTTGTTCTAGCGGGGCGCACAGATACGCAGTATTTT.

V is TRBV5-5 and J is TRBJ2-7; 8 positions match TRBD1. Trimming cost V 3 bases and J 5 bases; bases outside gene matches: 13. There are 16 residues in the CDR3. Germline V gene data show CDR1 as SGHKS and CDR2 as YYEKEE (reference sequence). The CDR3 DNA reads TGTGCCAGCAGCTCCATAGCAAGGACAGGGCCTCACGAGCAGTACTTC. It yields the protein CASSSIARTGPHEQYF.

The V gene is TRBV7-2, the J gene TRBJ2-5; D may be TRBD1 (5 bases). Per germline, CDR1 SGHTA and CDR2 FQGNSA. The CDR3 sequence is 14 residues long. The ends were cut back, 5 bases at V and 0 bases at J, with 10 bases in the middle. CDR3 protein: CASSQGADQETQYF. The CDR3 bases are TGTGCCAGCAGCCAAGGGGCGGACCAAGAGACCCAGTACTTC.

The J gene is TRBJ2-6, the V gene TRBV7-6; D remains unclear. In germline, CDR1 is SGHVS, CDR2 FNYEAQ. This CDR3 contains 17 residues. V was clipped by 5 bases and J by 0 bases, with 14 bases between them. CDR3 in amino acids: CASSLSRGGSGANVLTF. The DNA of the CDR3 is TGTGCCAGCAGCCTTAGTAGAGGTGGCTCTGGGGCCAACGTCCTGACTTTC.

The chain couples TRBV2 to TRBJ2-3, with D tentatively TRBD2 (6 bases). This CDR3 has 16 residues. The germline V gene encodes CDR1 SNHLY and CDR2 FYNNEI. V was clipped by 10 bases and J by 4 bases, with 24 bases between them. The CDR3 loop reads CATDLIDIPGADTQYF. CDR3 nucleotides: TGTGCCACCGACCTCATCGACATTCCGGGGGCAGATACGCAGTATTTT.

V is TRBV5-8 and J is TRBJ1-5, with a weak D call TRBD1 (5 bases). With 4 bases removed from V and 0 bases from J, the gap between germline ends came to 8 bases. The CDR3 is 14 amino acids. Per the germline V gene, CDR1 is SGHTS and CDR2 is YDEGEE. The CDR3 spells CASSDGHSNQPQHF. The DNA of the CDR3 is TGTGCCAGCAGCGACGGACATAGCAATCAGCCCCAGCATTTT.

The genes are TRBV4-3 and TRBJ2-7, with D possibly being TRBD2 (6 bases). V was shortened by 0 bases and J by 3 bases, with 15 bases between the two germline ends. This CDR3 region has 16 residues. CDR1 LGHNA and CDR2 YSLEER come from the germline V gene. Here the CDR3 reads CASSQDFGGRFYEQYF. CDR3 DNA: TGCGCCAGCAGCCAAGATTTCGGGGGAAGGTTCTACGAGCAGTACTTC.

This clone has just one count. CDR3 DNA sequence: TGTGCCAGAAGCTTTCGGGACAGCCGTCAGCCCCAGCATTTT. Protein product: CARSFRDSRQPQHF. The chain employs TRBV5-3 and TRBJ1-5; 7 bases agree with TRBD1. TRBV5-3 is filed as an ORF, its function uncertain. The V gene end was trimmed by 2 bases and the J gene end by 6 bases; junction bases not matched to a gene: 5. The CDR3 spans 14 residues.

The rearrangement uses TRBV7-2 and TRBJ2-7, with no clear D. CDR3 length: 13 residues. The germline V and J ends were trimmed by 0 bases and 0 bases, with 3 bases remaining between them. Germline V gives CDR1 SGHTA, CDR2 FQGNSA. The CDR3 DNA reads TGTGCCAGCAGCTTAGCGAGCTCCTACGAGCAGTACTTC. Its protein product is CASSLASSYEQYF.

This clone is deemed medium-sized. The chain couples TRBV11-2 to TRBJ2-1; the D is unclear. The CDR3 loop spans 12 amino acids. In germline, CDR1 is SGHAT, CDR2 FQNNGV. V gave up 5 bases and J gave up 6 bases, with 8 bases separating them. As DNA, the CDR3 is TGTGCCAGCAGCCCGCTGAGCAATGAGCAGTTCTTC. Protein: CASSPLSNEQFF.

The V and J genes are TRBV30 and TRBJ1-5; TRBD1 matches 9 bases. V gave up 3 bases and J gave up 1 base; unmatched junction bases: 1. Germline values: CDR1 GTSNPN, CDR2 SVGIG (reference sequence). CDR3 size: 14 residues. The CDR3 region has the DNA TGTGCCTGGAGGGGACAGGGAAGCAATCAGCCCCAGCATTTT. Protein: CAWRGQGSNQPQHF.

In its sample, this clone was seen a few times. The V and J genes are TRBV6-5 and TRBJ1-1; D is ambiguous. Germline CDR1 is MNHEY and CDR2 is SVGAGI. Trimming removed 0 bases from V and 5 bases from J, with 10 bases in between. This CDR3 contains 14 residues. As DNA, the CDR3 is TGTGCCAGCAGTTACTCACGGGGAAGTACTGAAGCTTTCTTT. Translating gives CASSYSRGSTEAFF.

The rearrangement joins TRBV11-3 to TRBJ1-5; TRBD1 matches at 9 bases. The CDR3 is 17 residues long. V lost 2 bases and J lost 4; bases outside the gene matches: 9. Looked up from germline, CDR1 is SGHNT and CDR2 is YENEEA. CDR3 loop: CASSLYVGQGFNQPQHF. In DNA, the CDR3 is TGTGCCAGCAGCTTATACGTAGGACAGGGGTTTAATCAGCCCCAGCATTTT.

This chain links TRBV7-2 with TRBJ2-7; D not certain. This CDR3 contains 13 residues. CDR1 and CDR2 (germline): SGHTA, FQGNSA. Trimming stripped 2 bases from V and 3 bases from J, with 8 bases between. The CDR3 spells CASSLYLGYEQYF. CDR3 coding DNA: TGTGCCAGCAGCTTATATCTAGGCTACGAGCAGTACTTC.

The chain employs TRBV3-1 (or the pseudogene TRBV3-2) and TRBJ1-2; D possibly corresponds to TRBD1 (5 bases). The germline V gene has CDR1 LGHDT and CDR2 YNNKEL (reference sequence). The CDR3 has 15 residues. Trimming cost V 4 bases and J 3 bases, with 15 bases left between them. CDR3 bases: TGTGCCAGCAGCCCCAGACAGCTCACTCACTATGGCTACACCTTC. Amino acids: CASSPRQLTHYGYTF.

The chain links TRBV18 to TRBJ2-7, with D perhaps TRBD1 (5 bases). From germline, CDR1 is KGHSH and CDR2 LQKENI. Trimming removed 0 bases from V and 6 bases from J, with 12 bases in between. This CDR3 contains 14 residues. The CDR3 loop is CASSPPSRASEQYF. The CDR3 DNA reads as TGTGCCAGCTCACCACCTAGCAGGGCCTCCGAGCAGTACTTC.

J is TRBJ1-1 and V is TRBV7-6; 7 bases align to TRBD1. V was pared by 0 bases and J by 4 bases, with 5 bases of the junction left unmatched. This CDR3 spans 15 amino acids. The germline CDR1 and CDR2 sequences are SGHVS and FNYEAQ. The DNA of the CDR3 is TGTGCCAGCAGCTTAGCGGATAGGGGGCGCACTGAAGCTTTCTTT. Residues: CASSLADRGRTEAFF.

The V call is TRBV3-1 (or the pseudogene TRBV3-2), the J call TRBJ1-2; the match to TRBD1 covers 7 bases. With 3 bases clipped from V and 7 bases from J, the junction kept 8 bases outside the gene matches. The germline V gene encodes CDR1 LGHDT and CDR2 YNNKEL (reference sequence). The CDR3 is 14 residues long. The CDR3 reads CASSHLITGVGYTF. As DNA, the CDR3 is TGTGCCAGCAGCCATTTAATAACAGGGGTTGGCTACACCTTC.

V and J are TRBV9 and TRBJ2-1, with a weak D call TRBD2 (5 bases). V was trimmed by 4 bases and J by 0 bases, leaving 26 bases between them. Germline V gene lookup returns CDR1 SGDLS and CDR2 YYNGEE. The CDR3 has 20 amino acids. Here the CDR3 DNA reads TGTGCCAGCAGCCGCAACTGGCTAGCCGGAACCACTAGCTCCTACAATGAGCAGTTCTTC. Protein: CASSRNWLAGTTSSYNEQFF.

The V call is TRBV18, the J call TRBJ2-2; unclear D gene. The CDR3 spans 16 residues. Germline CDR1 and CDR2: KGHSH and LQKENI. V was clipped by 2 bases and J by 2 bases, with 12 bases between them. CDR3 in DNA: TGTGCCAGCTCACCAAACTCTGCCGTCAACACCGGGGAGCTGTTTTTT. Its translation: CASSPNSAVNTGELFF.

The rearrangement uses TRBV5-1 and TRBJ2-7, with D tentatively TRBD1 (6 bases). The ends were cut back, 0 bases at V and 1 base at J, with 11 bases in the middle. The CDR3 has 15 amino acids. The germline V gene encodes CDR1 SGHRS and CDR2 YFSETQ. This CDR3 is CASSLAGTRSYEQYF. CDR3 sequence (DNA): TGCGCCAGCAGCTTGGCTGGGACAAGGTCCTACGAGCAGTACTTC.

This sequence joins TRBV6-2 or TRBV6-3 and TRBJ2-4, with D perhaps TRBD2 (6 bases). CDR1 is MNHEY, CDR2 SVGEGT, per germline. This CDR3 has 16 residues. V lost 4 bases to trimming and J lost 7 bases, with 20 bases between them. The CDR3 nucleotides are TGTGCCAGCAGTTTGGGGATTCCAACGGGGGTGAACATTCAGTACTTC. Protein product: CASSLGIPTGVNIQYF.

The V gene is TRBV27, the J gene TRBJ2-4; D is possibly TRBD1 (5 bases). V lost 7 bases and J lost 3, with 10 bases in between. This CDR3 has 13 residues. In germline, CDR1 is MNHEY, CDR2 SMNVEV (reference sequence). The CDR3 spells CASITDNKNIQYF. CDR3 coding DNA: TGTGCCAGCATCACGGACAACAAAAACATTCAGTACTTC.

This clone has more than one count but fewer than ten. The V call is TRBV6-5, the J call TRBJ2-1; 11 positions agree with TRBD1. The germline gives CDR1 MNHEY, CDR2 SVGAGI. J gave up 8 bases and V 7 bases, and 7 bases lay outside the gene matches. The CDR3 has 14 amino acids. CDR3 DNA sequence: TGTGCCAGCACTTCGGACAGGGGGCTTCATGAGCAGTTCTTC. This encodes CASTSDRGLHEQFF.